What follows is one TCR beta chain and its context. No antigen is known for it. This specimen comes from a study of shared clonotypes between healthy human individuals. Study conclusions and caveats: When naive CD4 clonotypes were compared across several donors, approximately 5% were shared.

V shed 1 base and J shed 1 base, with 9 bases lying between them. Germline values: CDR1 MGHRA, CDR2 YSYEKL. The CDR3 sequence is 15 residues long. CD4+ cells underwent separation, giving CD45RA+ naive and CD45RA-negative memory subsets. Every immunoSEQ plate was one replicate of a subset's evenly spread DNA. Some clones are missing from TCRdb's copy, which holds only in-frame ones; the method was immunoSEQ multiplex PCR. Of some 580,000 clones in the sample, about 96% were seen once. The TCR comes from a woman under 40 in good health. The sequenced material came from naive CD4+ T cells sorted from blood. The subset here: CD45RA+ positively selected. V and J are TRBV4-1 and TRBJ2-3; perhaps TRBD1 as D (6 bases). CDR3 protein: CASSQGGPGTDTQYF. CDR3 sequence (DNA): TGCGCCAGCAGCCAAGGGGGGCCGGGCACAGATACGCAGTATTTT.